The 11 T cell receptor beta chains given below trace back to one sample, sequenced in a study of CD4 T cells in relation to SARS-CoV-2 and coronaviruses. The antigens for these receptors are not known. Only in-frame clones appear in the TCRdb table, and some are missing; sequencing was by immunoSEQ multiplex PCR. The data show about 17,000 clones, around 76% seen once. The unexposed donors gave CD4+ T cells in 2011-2018, prior to COVID-19. After around nine days of culture, CD4+ T cells were isolated. The specimen was CD4+ T cells from PBMCs, cultured in vitro. The receptors here all came from a human donor in good health.

This clone was found once. This chain links TRBV5-1 with TRBJ2-5, with D tentatively TRBD1 (5 bases). Germline CDR1 and CDR2: SGHRS and YFSETQ. V lost 1 base to trimming and J lost 2 bases, with 15 bases between them. The CDR3 runs to 16 residues. CDR3 loop: CASSLSPTRAQETQYF. CDR3 coding DNA: TGCGCCAGCAGCTTGTCCCCTACCAGGGCTCAAGAGACCCAGTACTTC.

This chain joins TRBV6-1 and TRBJ1-6; tentatively, D is TRBD1 (5 bases). Trimming shortened V by 2 bases and J by 14 bases, and 19 bases separated the two germline ends. The CDR3 covers 15 residues. CDR1 MNHNS and CDR2 SASEGT come from the germline V gene. CDR3 amino acids: CASSERTGGSLALHF. The CDR3 DNA sequence: TGTGCCAGCAGTGAAAGGACCGGGGGGTCTCTGGCCCTCCACTTT.

This chain links TRBV7-8 with TRBJ2-7; 8 bases match TRBD2. Germline assignment: CDR1 SGHVS and CDR2 FQNEAQ. CDR3 size: 15 residues. Losses at the gene ends were 1 base for V and 2 bases for J; bases not matched to a gene: 4. The CDR3 region has the DNA TGTGCCAGCAGCTTAGTAACGGGGGGGACCTACGAGCAGTACTTC. Protein: CASSLVTGGTYEQYF.

This chain connects TRBV5-1 to TRBJ2-7, with a weak D call TRBD1 (5 bases). Germline V lookup: CDR1 SGHRS, CDR2 YFSETQ. CDR3 length: 13 amino acids. V was clipped by 4 bases and J by 1 base, with 9 bases between them. CDR3 sequence (DNA): TGCGCCAGCAGCGTAGGACATTCCTACGAGCAGTACTTC. Translated, it gives CASSVGHSYEQYF. Filled out from reference TRBV5-1 and TRBJ2-7, the complete variable domain reads KAGVTQTPRYLIKTRGQQVTLSCSPISGHRSVSWYQQTPGQGLQFLFEYFSETQRNKGNFPGRFSGRQFSNSRSEMNVSTLELGDSALYLCASSVGHSYEQYFGPGTRLTVT.

CDR3 DNA: TGTGCCAGCAGCTTGATTCGGGGGGGGAATTCTAGCACAGATACGCAGTATTTT. It is translated as CASSLIRGGNSSTDTQYF. This sequence joins TRBV6-2 or TRBV6-3 and TRBJ2-3; TRBD2 agrees at 8 bases. Per the germline V gene, CDR1 is MNHEY and CDR2 is SVGEGT. This CDR3 region has 18 residues. V shed 6 bases and J 0 bases; nucleotides not matched to a gene: 14.

The V and J genes are TRBV5-5 and TRBJ2-5; maybe TRBD1 (6 bases). Germline assignment: CDR1 SGHKS and CDR2 YYEKEE (reference sequence). This CDR3 has 15 amino acids. The ends were cut back, 3 bases at V and 2 bases at J, with 14 bases in the middle. CDR3 sequence reads: CASSSQTTGQETQYF. CDR3 DNA sequence: TGTGCCAGCAGCTCGCAAACGACAGGTCAAGAGACCCAGTACTTC.

Sample share makes this clone medium-sized. The chain employs TRBV2 and TRBJ2-3, with 7 bases aligning to TRBD2. The V gene end was trimmed by 7 bases and the J gene end by 1 base; junction bases not matched to a gene: 2. CDR3 length: 13 amino acids. Germline values: CDR1 SNHLY, CDR2 FYNNEI. CDR3 sequence (DNA): TGTGCCAGCAAAACTAGCGGCACAGATACGCAGTATTTT. Its protein product is CASKTSGTDTQYF.

This clone was seen once. The V call is TRBV5-6, the J call TRBJ1-1; D gene unclear. CDR1 and CDR2 from the germline V gene are SGHDT and YYEEEE. V gave up 1 base and J gave up 4 bases, with 5 bases separating them. The CDR3 sequence is 12 residues long. CDR3 protein: CASSLYSTEAFF. In DNA form, the CDR3 reads TGTGCCAGCAGCTTGTATAGCACTGAAGCTTTCTTT.

The chain links TRBV7-9 to TRBJ2-7; D is ambiguous. Per germline, CDR1 SEHNR and CDR2 FQNEAQ (reference sequence). With 5 bases removed from V and 5 bases from J, the gap between germline ends came to 10 bases. This CDR3 comprises 12 residues. The CDR3 DNA follows: TGTGCCAGCAGCCCAATATCCAACGAGCAGTACTTC. Residues: CASSPISNEQYF.

V usage is TRBV19 and J usage is TRBJ2-6; D not certain. CDR3 length equals 17 residues. Deletions cut 0 bases from V and 0 bases from J, with 9 bases between. Germline V lookup: CDR1 LNHDA, CDR2 SQIVND (reference sequence). The CDR3 sequence: CASSIDRRVSGANVLTF. The DNA for the CDR3 is TGTGCCAGTAGTATAGATCGTAGAGTCTCTGGGGCCAACGTCCTGACTTTC.

The chain recombines TRBV4-1 with TRBJ2-7; 10 bases align to TRBD1. The CDR3 loop spans 14 amino acids. Trimming removed 4 bases from V and 2 bases from J; junction bases left unmatched: 2. CDR1 is MGHRA and CDR2 is YSYEKL in the germline V gene. In nucleotides, the CDR3 is TGCGCCAGCAGCCTTGGGACAGGGGCCTACGAGCAGTACTTC. The encoded protein is CASSLGTGAYEQYF.